This T cell receptor beta chain was captured by sequencing in a study of blood T cell repertoires in COVID-19. The sample holds a few counts of this clone. In the original analysis: Using reference gene primer amplification, nucleated cell counts were estimated. The data were produced by immunoSEQ multiplex PCR, yet TCRdb's version contains in-frame clones alone and is incomplete. That table furnishes V, J and clone size, whereas the DNA furnished D and trimming. This table has 180,000 or so clones, more than 75% appearing once. Enrolled through a virtual design, the participants were between roughly 18 and 90 years of age and came from approximately 25 US areas. Participant reports of clinical history set cohort assignment. Trimming removed 0 bases at V and 3 bases at J, with 9 bases between. CDR3 size: 15 residues. Germline loops: CDR1 KGHSH, CDR2 LQKENI.

This clonotype originated in a man aged 35-49 years with acute COVID-19. Sequencing was performed on PBMCs or T cells enriched from blood (not recorded which). This chain links TRBV18 with TRBJ2-1; D is undetermined. In DNA, the CDR3 is TGTGCCAGCTCACCACCGAGAGGCGGCTACAATGAGCAGTTCTTC. It translates to CASSPPRGGYNEQFF.